These 21 T cell receptor beta chains came from one sample sequenced in a study of immune evolution from preneoplasia to lung adenocarcinoma. Data came from immunoSEQ multiplex PCR; TCRdb stores just in-frame clones and leaves some out. The sample records around 2,400 clones, approximately 40% being singletons. The material sequenced was FFPE adjacent normal lung tissue. The receptors stem from a person between 55 and 80 years old with lung adenocarcinoma.

This clone was detected a few times. The chain couples TRBV5-6 to TRBJ1-1, with a possible D match to TRBD1 (6 bases). From germline, CDR1 is SGHDT and CDR2 YYEEEE. The CDR3 covers 15 residues. Trimming left V 0 bases short and J 3 bases short, with 12 bases between. CDR3 DNA: TGTGCCAGCAGCTTGGAAGGCAGGGGCTACACTGAAGCTTTCTTT. It translates to CASSLEGRGYTEAFF.

A few counts support this clone. The V gene is TRBV29-1, the J gene TRBJ2-3; D gene ambiguous. This CDR3 contains 15 residues. With 3 bases removed from V and 6 bases from J, the gap between germline ends came to 19 bases. The germline V gene encodes CDR1 SQVTM and CDR2 ANQGSEA. The CDR3 spells CSVEGGFLRTDTQYF. The CDR3 coding sequence is TGCAGCGTTGAGGGCGGCTTTCTAAGAACGGATACGCAGTATTTT.

V gene TRBV7-6 combines with J gene TRBJ2-5; 7 bases line up with TRBD1. CDR1 and CDR2 (germline): SGHVS, FNYEAQ. The V segment lost 5 bases and the J segment 3 bases; nucleotides outside the gene matches: 6. The CDR3 covers 14 residues. The CDR3 loop reads CASSQNRGKETQYF. The CDR3 DNA is TGTGCCAGCAGCCAAAACAGGGGTAAAGAGACCCAGTACTTC.

This clone was recorded a few times. The chain joins TRBV9 to TRBJ2-7; 8 bases match TRBD1. This CDR3 contains 16 residues. Germline trimming cut 4 bases from V and 0 bases from J; bases unmatched to any gene: 9. The germline gives CDR1 SGDLS, CDR2 YYNGEE. This CDR3 reads CASSPPTGEDSYEQYF. Here the CDR3 DNA reads TGTGCCAGCAGCCCACCGACAGGGGAGGACTCCTACGAGCAGTACTTC.

J is TRBJ1-1 and V is TRBV5-1, with D unresolved. V was trimmed by 1 base and J by 1 base, leaving 8 bases between them. Germline V gene data show CDR1 as SGHRS and CDR2 as YFSETQ. CDR3 length: 14 residues. The CDR3 bases are TGCGCCAGCAGCTTGTTAACCGGGAACACTGAAGCTTTCTTT. Protein sequence: CASSLLTGNTEAFF.

The chain carries TRBV5-1 and TRBJ2-7, with 10 bases identical to TRBD2. The germline gives CDR1 SGHRS, CDR2 YFSETQ. J gave up 2 bases and V 6 bases, and 5 bases lay outside the gene matches. The CDR3 runs 14 residues. The CDR3 DNA reads as TGCGCCAGCAAAGGACTAGCGGCCACCTACGAGCAGTACTTC. Translation gives CASKGLAATYEQYF.

A few counts support this clone. This chain joins TRBV25-1 and TRBJ2-1; D is possibly TRBD1 or TRBD2 (5 bases each). This CDR3 is 15 amino acids long. Trimming took 2 bases from V and 2 from J, leaving 10 bases between them. Germline loops: CDR1 MGHDK, CDR2 SYGVNS. The CDR3 DNA reads TGTGCCAGCAGTGAAGGGACCCAAACCTACAATGAGCAGTTCTTC. Encoded protein: CASSEGTQTYNEQFF.

The V and J genes are TRBV6-1 and TRBJ1-2; 7 bases are a match to TRBD1. Germline V gene sequence: CDR1 MNHNS, CDR2 SASEGT. The CDR3 is 13 residues long. With 5 bases clipped from V and 2 bases from J, the junction kept 2 bases outside the gene matches. CDR3 in DNA: TGTGCCAGCAGTCCGACAGGGAACTATGGCTACACCTTC. Translated: CASSPTGNYGYTF.

This chain joins TRBV11-2 and TRBJ1-1; D is possibly TRBD1 (6 bases). Germline V gene data show CDR1 as SGHAT and CDR2 as FQNNGV. V gave up 5 bases and J gave up 1 base, with 8 bases separating them. This CDR3 region has 13 residues. CDR3 protein: CASSKDRNTEAFF. DNA for the CDR3: TGTGCCAGCAGCAAGGACAGGAACACTGAAGCTTTCTTT. The full variable domain, with the rest looked up from reference TRBV11-2 and TRBJ1-1, is EAGVAQSPRYKIIEKRQSVAFWCNPISGHATLYWYQQILGQGPKLLIQFQNNGVVDDSQLPKDRFSAERLKGVDSTLKIQPAKLEDSAVYLCASSKDRNTEAFFGQGTRLTVV.

The V and J genes are TRBV12-1 and TRBJ2-3. TRBV12-1 is assigned pseudogene status. The CDR3 sequence is 15 residues long. In DNA, the CDR3 is TGTGCCAGCATCTTGGAGGGGGGAAGCACAGATACGCAGTATTTT. Protein sequence: CASILEGGSTDTQYF.

This clone was found a few times. The CDR3 sequence is CASTKGWEQFF. The CDR3 DNA follows: TGTGCCAGCACCAAGGGCTGGGAGCAGTTCTTC. This rearrangement joins TRBV5-6 to TRBJ2-1; D is unresolved. The CDR3 sequence is 11 residues long. The germline CDR1 and CDR2 sequences are SGHDT and YYEEEE. V lost 6 bases and J 10 bases, leaving 11 bases between the germline ends.

The V call is TRBV7-2, the J call TRBJ2-3; 13 positions match TRBD2. CDR1 and CDR2 from the germline V gene are SGHTA and FQGNSA. The CDR3 contains 18 residues. V shed 5 bases, J shed 0 bases, and the junction held 8 bases outside the gene matches. In nucleotides, the CDR3 is TGTGCCAGCAGCCACGGGACTAGCGGGGCCCGAAGCACAGATACGCAGTATTTT. The encoded protein is CASSHGTSGARSTDTQYF.

The chain employs TRBV15 and TRBJ1-1; D ambiguous. In germline, CDR1 is LNHNV, CDR2 YYDKDF (reference sequence). The CDR3 has 17 residues. V shed 0 bases and J shed 0 bases, with 14 bases lying between them. CDR3 sequence reads: CATSRDVFFVMNTEAFF. CDR3 bases: TGTGCCACCAGCAGAGATGTCTTTTTTGTGATGAACACTGAAGCTTTCTTT.

This clone is a singleton in its sample. The genes are TRBV2 and TRBJ1-2, with unresolved D. From germline, CDR1 is SNHLY and CDR2 FYNNEI. CDR3 length: 15 residues. Trimming took off 5 bases at V and 3 bases at J, with 16 bases between the two ends. The CDR3 coding sequence is TGTGCCAGCAGTCACAAGACTTTAACGGACTATGGCTACACCTTC. As protein: CASSHKTLTDYGYTF.

This rearrangement joins TRBV13 to TRBJ2-1; D possibly corresponds to TRBD1 (5 bases). The CDR3 has 13 amino acids. Germline CDR1 reads PRHDT; CDR2 reads FYEKMQ (reference sequence). V was shortened by 5 bases and J by 8 bases, with 13 bases between the two germline ends. The CDR3 reads CASSAQGLDEQFF. As DNA, the CDR3 is TGTGCCAGCAGCGCCCAGGGTCTCGATGAGCAGTTCTTC.

The chain uses TRBV27 and TRBJ2-1; 9 nucleotides match TRBD2. CDR3 length: 15 amino acids. CDR1 MNHEY and CDR2 SMNVEV come from the germline V gene (reference sequence). The ends lost 6 bases at V and 6 bases at J; junction bases unmatched: 9. The CDR3 loop reads CASSTLAGVTNEQFF. The CDR3 coding sequence is TGTGCCAGCAGCACGTTAGCGGGAGTTACCAATGAGCAGTTCTTC.

This clone appeared a few times. V gene TRBV27 combines with J gene TRBJ2-7, with D possibly matching TRBD1 (6 bases). Trimming took off 7 bases at V and 2 bases at J, with 12 bases between the two ends. The CDR3 length is 13 residues. Germline V gene lookup returns CDR1 MNHEY and CDR2 SMNVEV (reference sequence). The CDR3: CASKQGTTYEQYF. The CDR3 DNA reads as TGTGCCAGCAAGCAAGGGACAACCTACGAGCAGTACTTC.

This clone has more than one count but fewer than ten. The rearrangement links TRBV7-8 to TRBJ2-1; no firm D call. The CDR3 sequence is 13 residues long. From germline, CDR1 is SGHVS and CDR2 FQNEAQ. Trimming pared 8 bases from V and 8 bases from J, leaving 16 bases between. CDR3 residues: CASVPSWQDEQFF. CDR3 coding DNA: TGTGCCAGCGTACCTTCGTGGCAGGATGAGCAGTTCTTC.

V usage is TRBV7-2 and J usage is TRBJ2-7, with 12 bases that match TRBD2. The CDR3 extends over 17 amino acids. The V gene's germline CDR1 is SGHTA and CDR2 FQGNSA. Unmatched junction bases numbered 15, after V lost 6 bases and J lost 6 bases. As DNA, the CDR3 is TGTGCCAGCAGACCTAGCGGGGGGGCCCTCGGGCTCCGCGAGCAGTACTTC. This sequence encodes CASRPSGGALGLREQYF. Based on the CDR3 plus reference TRBV7-2 and TRBJ2-7, the full variable domain is GAGVSQSPSNKVTEKGKDVELRCDPISGHTALYWYRQSLGQGLEFLIYFQGNSAPDKSGLPSDRFSAERTGGSVSTLTIQRTQQEDSAVYLCASRPSGGALGLREQYFGPGTRLTVT.

The V and J genes are TRBV11-2 and TRBJ2-3; possible D gene TRBD1, 5 bases. V dropped 10 bases and J dropped 2 bases, with 19 bases sitting between them. This CDR3 is 15 amino acids long. CDR1 is SGHAT, CDR2 FQNNGV, per germline. The CDR3 protein is CATNPPQAITDTQYF. DNA of the CDR3: TGTGCCACCAACCCCCCACAGGCGATCACAGATACGCAGTATTTT.

This clone has only one observation. The V gene is TRBV25-1, the J gene TRBJ2-7; tentatively, D is TRBD1 or TRBD2 (5 bases each). The CDR3 has 12 amino acids. CDR1 and CDR2 from the germline V gene are MGHDK and SYGVNS. Trimming removed 8 bases at V and 6 bases at J, with 14 bases between. CDR3 sequence: CASDRGATEQYF. The CDR3 DNA is TGTGCCAGCGATAGAGGGGCTACCGAGCAGTACTTC.